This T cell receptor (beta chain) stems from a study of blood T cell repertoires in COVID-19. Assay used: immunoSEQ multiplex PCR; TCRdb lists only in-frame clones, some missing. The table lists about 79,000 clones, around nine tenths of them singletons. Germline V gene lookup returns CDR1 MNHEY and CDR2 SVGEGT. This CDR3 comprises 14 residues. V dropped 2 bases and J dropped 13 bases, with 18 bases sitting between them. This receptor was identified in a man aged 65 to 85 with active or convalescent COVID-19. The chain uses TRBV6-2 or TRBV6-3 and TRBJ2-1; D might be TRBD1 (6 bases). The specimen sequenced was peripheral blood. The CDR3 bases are TGTGCCAGCAGTTACGCGACACAGGGCTTGGGACAGTTCTTC. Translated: CASSYATQGLGQFF.